Presented here are 29 T cell receptor beta chains from one specimen sequenced in a study of OX40 agonist ivuxolimab in advanced cancers. The method was immunoSEQ multiplex PCR; TCRdb's version includes in-frame clones alone and lacks a portion of them. This table has some 34,000 clones, under 85% appearing once. The sequencing here drew on CD4+ or CD8+ T cells sorted from blood, taken in a trial of the OX40 agonist ivuxolimab. These receptor sequences come from an adult with an advanced solid tumor such as melanoma, head and neck, liver or kidney cancer.

This clone showed up just once. The chain recombines TRBV4-2 with TRBJ2-5; D is tentatively TRBD1 or TRBD2 (6 bases each). CDR3 length: 15 residues. The germline CDR1 and CDR2 sequences are LGHNA and YNFKEQ. V was clipped by 3 bases and J by 2 bases, with 13 bases between them. This chain's CDR3 is CASSHGGQNQETQYF. Written as DNA, the CDR3 is TGTGCCAGCAGCCATGGGGGGCAGAATCAAGAGACCCAGTACTTC.

The rearrangement joins TRBV28 to TRBJ2-3; D remains ambiguous. Trimming took off 6 bases at V and 7 bases at J, with 11 bases between the two ends. CDR1 and CDR2 (germline): MDHEN, SYDVKM. The CDR3 loop spans 12 amino acids. Here the CDR3 reads CASSQDRYTQYF. The CDR3 coding sequence is TGTGCCAGCAGCCAGGACCGATATACGCAGTATTTT.

The chain links TRBV6-1 to TRBJ2-5; 9 nucleotides agree with TRBD1. After removal of 8 bases from V and 5 bases from J, the junction contained 6 bases not matched to a gene. In germline, CDR1 is MNHNS, CDR2 SASEGT. The CDR3 has 13 amino acids. CDR3 coding DNA: TGTGCCAGCCTACAGGGGGCAGGCGAGACCCAGTACTTC. Amino acids: CASLQGAGETQYF.

This clone was counted between two and nine times. The J gene is TRBJ1-3, the V gene TRBV9; 7 nucleotides agree with TRBD1. This CDR3 is built from 17 residues. V was clipped by 4 bases and J by 0 bases; unmatched bases: 10. Germline V gene data show CDR1 as SGDLS and CDR2 as YYNGEE. CDR3 in amino acids: CASSLGFGTDSGNTIYF. The CDR3 coding sequence is TGTGCCAGCAGCCTCGGCTTTGGGACAGACTCTGGAAACACCATATATTTT. The whole variable domain, remainder taken from reference TRBV9 and TRBJ1-3, is DSGVTQTPKHLITATGQRVTLRCSPRSGDLSVYWYQQSLDQGLQFLIQYYNGEERAKGNILERFSAQQFPDLHSELNLSSLELGDSALYFCASSLGFGTDSGNTIYFGEGSWLTVV.

The chain joins TRBV28 to TRBJ1-1; maybe TRBD1 (5 bases). CDR1 and CDR2 from the germline V gene are MDHEN and SYDVKM. Trimming removed 5 bases at V and 1 base at J, with 14 bases between. This CDR3 spans 15 amino acids. The CDR3 loop is CASSTPGLTNTEAFF. The CDR3 nucleotides are TGTGCCAGCAGTACCCCAGGGCTTACGAACACTGAAGCTTTCTTT.

This clone occurred a few times. This sequence joins TRBV5-4 and TRBJ1-4, with TRBD1 as a possible D gene (5 bases). There are 14 residues in the CDR3. Trimming stripped 8 bases from V and 8 bases from J, with 19 bases between. Germline V CDR1 and CDR2: SGHNT, YYREEE (reference sequence). The CDR3 spells CASRKETPGEKLFF. Written as DNA, the CDR3 is TGTGCCAGTAGGAAGGAGACCCCAGGGGAAAAACTGTTTTTT.

The chain carries TRBV5-4 and TRBJ1-2, with no clear D. Germline CDR1 reads SGHNT; CDR2 reads YYREEE (reference sequence). CDR3 length equals 16 residues. V was trimmed by 2 bases and J by 6 bases, leaving 20 bases between them. The chain's CDR3 is CASSFRKVAGVDGYTF. Written as DNA, the CDR3 is TGTGCCAGCAGCTTCAGGAAGGTGGCGGGTGTGGATGGCTACACCTTC. The full variable domain, with the rest looked up from reference TRBV5-4 and TRBJ1-2, is ETGVTQSPTHLIKTRGQQVTLRCSSQSGHNTVSWYQQALGQGPQFIFQYYREEENGRGNFPPRFSGLQFPNYSSELNVNALELDDSALYLCASSFRKVAGVDGYTFGSGTRLTVV.

V gene TRBV20-1 combines with J gene TRBJ2-1; D call uncertain. The CDR3 is 11 amino acids. The ends were cut back, 5 bases at V and 7 bases at J, with 9 bases in the middle. From germline, CDR1 is DFQATT and CDR2 SNEGSKA (reference sequence). This CDR3 is CSALDRNEQFF. CDR3 sequence (DNA): TGCAGTGCTTTAGACCGTAATGAGCAGTTCTTC.

V gene TRBV6-6 combines with J gene TRBJ1-6; perhaps TRBD1 as D (6 bases). There are 14 residues in the CDR3. Trimming cost V 6 bases and J 8 bases, with 14 bases left between them. Germline assignment: CDR1 MNHNY and CDR2 SVGAGI (reference sequence). CDR3 amino acids: CASSPLGGDSPLHF. CDR3 DNA sequence: TGTGCCAGCAGCCCCTTAGGGGGGGATTCACCCCTCCACTTT.

The J gene is TRBJ2-7, the V gene TRBV7-6; the D is unclear. Germline loops: CDR1 SGHVS, CDR2 FNYEAQ. V was shortened by 5 bases and J by 7 bases, with 12 bases between the two germline ends. The CDR3 spans 12 residues. The CDR3 protein is CASSPTLREQYF. CDR3 nucleotides: TGTGCCAGCAGCCCGACCCTACGAGAGCAGTACTTC.

This clone has just one count. The CDR3 is CASSLEGVQENEQFF. The CDR3 DNA follows: TGTGCCAGCAGCTTAGAGGGGGTTCAGGAAAATGAGCAGTTCTTC. The chain joins TRBV7-8 to TRBJ2-1; possible D gene TRBD1, 6 bases. Between the trimmed V and J ends, which lost 1 base and 7 bases, there was a span of 14 bases. The CDR3 runs 15 residues. Germline V gene data show CDR1 as SGHVS and CDR2 as FQNEAQ.

The rearrangement joins TRBV15 to TRBJ1-1; 7 positions agree with TRBD1. Unmatched junction bases numbered 11, after V lost 6 bases and J lost 7 bases. The CDR3 runs to 14 residues. Germline V gives CDR1 LNHNV, CDR2 YYDKDF (reference sequence). This chain's CDR3 is CATRQSTGFGEAFF. CDR3 sequence (DNA): TGTGCCACCAGACAATCGACAGGGTTTGGTGAAGCTTTCTTT.

This clone showed up just once. The chain links TRBV7-8 to TRBJ2-1; a weak D match, TRBD2 (5 bases). The V end lost 1 base, the J end lost 0 bases, and 7 bases lay between the germline ends. Germline V gene lookup returns CDR1 SGHVS and CDR2 FQNEAQ. This CDR3 spans 15 amino acids. The CDR3 sequence: CASSLVEASYNEQFF. The CDR3 DNA sequence: TGTGCCAGCAGCTTAGTGGAGGCCTCCTACAATGAGCAGTTCTTC. The variable domain in full, completed from reference TRBV7-8 and TRBJ2-1, reads GAGVSQSPRYKVAKRGQDVALRCDPISGHVSLFWYQQALGQGPEFLTYFQNEAQLDKSGLPSDRFFAERPEGSVSTLKIQRTQQEDSAVYLCASSLVEASYNEQFFGPGTRLTVL.

The chain carries TRBV28 and TRBJ1-2; 7 positions match TRBD1. CDR3 size: 16 residues. Looked up from germline, CDR1 is MDHEN and CDR2 is SYDVKM. The V gene end was trimmed by 5 bases and the J gene end by 5 bases; junction bases not matched to a gene: 14. The CDR3 sequence: CASSDYAGTEDYGYTF. CDR3 coding DNA: TGTGCCAGCAGTGACTACGCCGGGACAGAGGATTATGGCTACACCTTC.

V and J are TRBV2 and TRBJ2-7; D perhaps matches TRBD2 (6 bases). This CDR3 has 15 amino acids. CDR1 SNHLY and CDR2 FYNNEI come from the germline V gene. The V gene lost 3 bases and the J gene lost 3 bases, with 15 bases spanning the gap. The CDR3 loop is CASSDPGAGFYEQYF. The CDR3 DNA sequence: TGTGCCAGCAGTGACCCGGGAGCTGGTTTCTACGAGCAGTACTTC.

The genes are TRBV5-1 and TRBJ2-7, with TRBD2 matching over 13 bases. Germline V lookup: CDR1 SGHRS, CDR2 YFSETQ. Unmatched junction bases numbered 5, after V lost 3 bases and J lost 2 bases. The CDR3 consists of 16 residues. The CDR3 is CASSSRTSGGTYEQYF. The CDR3 DNA is TGCGCCAGCAGCTCACGGACTAGCGGGGGTACCTACGAGCAGTACTTC.

This chain connects TRBV2 to TRBJ1-1; the D is unclear. The CDR3 sequence is 14 residues long. Germline assignment: CDR1 SNHLY and CDR2 FYNNEI. Trimming shortened V by 6 bases and J by 1 base, and 12 bases separated the two germline ends. The CDR3 DNA reads TGTGCCAGCAGCGGGGTACTGGCGAACACTGAAGCTTTCTTT. Its translation is CASSGVLANTEAFF.

The genes are TRBV27 and TRBJ2-5; 9 bases are a match to TRBD2. V was clipped by 6 bases and J by 3 bases; unmatched bases: 14. The CDR3 consists of 17 residues. CDR1 is MNHEY and CDR2 is SMNVEV in the germline V gene (reference sequence). The CDR3 bases are TGTGCCAGCAGACGGCGCGGGAGGGGAGCAATCGAAGAGACCCAGTACTTC. Translated: CASRRRGRGAIEETQYF.

The chain has TRBV29-1 and TRBJ1-2; 7 bases align to TRBD1. Unmatched junction bases numbered 16, after V lost 5 bases and J lost 7 bases. Germline-derived CDR1 and CDR2 are SQVTM and ANQGSEA. The CDR3 runs to 15 residues. The CDR3 region has the DNA TGCAGCGTTAAACCGGAAACAGGGGTTCCTTCTGGCTACACCTTC. Protein: CSVKPETGVPSGYTF.

The chain links TRBV2 to TRBJ1-5, with 7 positions matching TRBD1. CDR1 and CDR2 (germline): SNHLY, FYNNEI. The CDR3 has 14 residues. The V and J ends lost 10 bases and 7 bases, in that order; junction bases with no gene match: 13. DNA of the CDR3: TGTGCCATTAAGAGGGCAGGGGGGAGACAGCCCCAGCATTTT. This gives the protein CAIKRAGGRQPQHF. The full variable domain, completed using reference TRBV2 and TRBJ1-5, is EPEVTQTPSHQVTQMGQEVILRCVPISNHLYFYWYRQILGQKVEFLVSFYNNEISEKSEIFDDQFSVERPDGSNFTLKIRSTKLEDSAMYFCAIKRAGGRQPQHFGDGTRLSIL.

The V gene is TRBV5-1, the J gene TRBJ2-1; TRBD2 agrees at 11 bases. V was clipped by 7 bases and J by 9 bases; unmatched bases: 9. Per the germline V gene, CDR1 is SGHRS and CDR2 is YFSETQ. This CDR3 comprises 14 residues. The CDR3 coding sequence is TGCGCCAGCGGGACTAGCGGATCTCACCGTGAGCAGTTCTTC. Its protein is CASGTSGSHREQFF. The full variable domain, with the rest looked up from reference TRBV5-1 and TRBJ2-1, is KAGVTQTPRYLIKTRGQQVTLSCSPISGHRSVSWYQQTPGQGLQFLFEYFSETQRNKGNFPGRFSGRQFSNSRSEMNVSTLELGDSALYLCASGTSGSHREQFFGPGTRLTVL.

The CDR3 DNA reads TGTGCCAGCAGCTCCCGGGCCAACTGGGTTCAGTACTTC. Protein product: CASSSRANWVQYF. The chain joins TRBV13 to TRBJ2-4, with D unclear. The ends were cut back, 4 bases at V and 11 bases at J, with 15 bases in the middle. Germline V lookup: CDR1 PRHDT, CDR2 FYEKMQ (reference sequence). This CDR3 has 13 amino acids.

The V gene is TRBV30, the J gene TRBJ1-4, with TRBD1 matching over 9 bases. CDR3 length equals 15 residues. The germline V gene encodes CDR1 GTSNPN and CDR2 SVGIG (reference sequence). With V trimmed by 2 bases and J by 3 bases, 4 bases remained unmatched. For the CDR3, the DNA is TGTGCCTGGAGTCCGGGACAGGGCCCTAATGAAAAACTGTTTTTT. Residues: CAWSPGQGPNEKLFF.

This chain uses TRBV6-6 with TRBJ1-1; D gene ambiguous. This CDR3 comprises 13 residues. Germline-derived CDR1 and CDR2 are MNHNY and SVGAGI (reference sequence). V was shortened by 6 bases and J by 3 bases, with 11 bases between the two germline ends. This CDR3 reads CASRPGSYTEAFF. The CDR3 DNA is TGTGCCAGCAGGCCTGGATCTTACACTGAAGCTTTCTTT.

Concerning this clone itself: A much more abundant neighbour one base away suggests this may be a read error. The same CDR3 can be traced to other DNA sequences in this sample. This rearrangement joins TRBV9 to TRBJ2-7; the D gene could be TRBD1 or TRBD2 (5 bases each). The CDR3 covers 13 residues. V was clipped by 3 bases and J by 2 bases, with 9 bases between them. Looked up from germline, CDR1 is SGDLS and CDR2 is YYNGEE. The CDR3 nucleotides are TGTGCCAGCAGCGCCCAGGGAGCCTACGAGCAGTACTTC. It translates to CASSAQGAYEQYF.

V gene TRBV5-4 combines with J gene TRBJ2-1, with 9 bases identical to TRBD2. This CDR3 contains 15 residues. Unmatched junction bases numbered 9, after V lost 5 bases and J lost 6 bases. Per the germline V gene, CDR1 is SGHNT and CDR2 is YYREEE (reference sequence). The CDR3 is CASRPGLAFLNEQFF. CDR3 sequence (DNA): TGTGCCAGCAGACCGGGACTAGCATTTCTCAATGAGCAGTTCTTC.

The gene calls are TRBV2 and TRBJ1-1; weak D call: TRBD1 (5 bases). This CDR3 region has 13 residues. V was clipped by 11 bases and J by 4 bases, with 17 bases between them. The V gene's germline CDR1 is SNHLY and CDR2 FYNNEI. In DNA, the CDR3 is TGTGCCGGGGAGGGCAGGGTCGGCACTGAAGCTTTCTTT. Residues: CAGEGRVGTEAFF.

The chain couples TRBV28 to TRBJ2-7; D gene ambiguous. CDR1 is MDHEN and CDR2 is SYDVKM in the germline V gene. Trimming left V 6 bases short and J 10 bases short, with 22 bases between. The CDR3 has 14 amino acids. DNA of the CDR3: TGTGCCAGCAGCTCTTCGCGACCCCCTAGGTTTCAGTACTTC. Translation: CASSSSRPPRFQYF.

The chain uses TRBV29-1 and TRBJ2-1, with 14 bases lining up with TRBD2. There are 17 residues in the CDR3. The ends lost 8 bases at V and 7 bases at J; junction bases unmatched: 16. Germline CDR1 is SQVTM and CDR2 is ANQGSEA. CDR3 DNA: TGCAGCTCCGGGGGGACTAGCGGGAGAAGAGTAGGGAATGAGCAGTTCTTC. It translates to CSSGGTSGRRVGNEQFF.